Presented here are 14 T cell receptor beta chains from one specimen sequenced in a study of T cell changes during pregnancy in multiple sclerosis. The data were produced by immunoSEQ multiplex PCR, yet TCRdb's version contains in-frame clones alone and is incomplete. The data contain approximately 40,000 clones, about 91% of them singletons. The sample was CD4+ T cells from peripheral blood mononuclear cells, taken in the third trimester of pregnancy. These receptors were obtained from a female donor with multiple sclerosis, enrolled in a pregnancy study.

This clone rates as medium-sized. The CDR3 DNA sequence: TGTGCCAGCAGTTCAACCGGGACAGGACTCTACGAGCAGTACTTC. Residues: CASSSTGTGLYEQYF. The V gene is TRBV28, the J gene TRBJ2-7; TRBD1 matches 8 bases. CDR1 is MDHEN, CDR2 SYDVKM, per germline. After removal of 4 bases from V and 3 bases from J, the junction contained 8 bases not matched to a gene. This CDR3 comprises 15 residues.

The chain recombines TRBV7-2 with TRBJ2-5; D perhaps matches TRBD2 (7 bases). Germline V gene data show CDR1 as SGHTA and CDR2 as FQGNSA. This CDR3 contains 15 residues. V was clipped by 1 base and J by 4 bases, with 13 bases between them. The CDR3 DNA follows: TGTGCCAGCAGCTTAGAGGTGGGAGGGGGAGAGACCCAGTACTTC. This translates into CASSLEVGGGETQYF.

The chain recombines TRBV10-1 with TRBJ2-2, with TRBD2 as a possible D gene (6 bases). The CDR3 sequence is 16 residues long. V lost 3 bases and J lost 6, with 17 bases in between. Germline CDR1 is WNHNN and CDR2 is SYGVQD (reference sequence). This CDR3 reads CASSDSGLGRSGELFF. CDR3 bases: TGCGCCAGCAGTGACTCGGGACTGGGGAGGTCCGGGGAGCTGTTTTTT.

J is TRBJ1-4 and V is TRBV25-1; 9 nucleotides match TRBD1. CDR3 length equals 14 residues. Trimming cost V 1 base and J 6 bases; bases outside gene matches: 0. CDR1 is MGHDK and CDR2 is SYGVNS in the germline V gene. The CDR3 DNA reads TGTGCCAGCAGTGAATGGACAGGGGATGAAAAACTGTTTTTT. Its protein product is CASSEWTGDEKLFF.

The gene calls are TRBV27 and TRBJ1-4, with 7 bases matching TRBD1. The germline gives CDR1 MNHEY, CDR2 SMNVEV (reference sequence). The CDR3 is 16 residues long. Unmatched junction bases numbered 12, after V lost 3 bases and J lost 8 bases. CDR3 sequence (DNA): TGTGCCAGCAGTTTCCGGAAGACAGGGTTTCGAGAAAAACTGTTTTTT. Protein sequence: CASSFRKTGFREKLFF.

The chain carries TRBV19 and TRBJ2-1, with 8 nucleotides matching TRBD1. Trimming removed 4 bases from V and 4 bases from J; junction bases left unmatched: 3. This CDR3 is 14 amino acids long. The germline gives CDR1 LNHDA, CDR2 SQIVND (reference sequence). In nucleotides, the CDR3 is TGTGCCAGTAGTAGGACAGGGCCTTACAATGAGCAGTTCTTC. This codes for CASSRTGPYNEQFF.

The chain carries TRBV5-1 and TRBJ1-1, with D maybe TRBD1 (5 bases). Trimming removed 4 bases from V and 1 base from J, with 17 bases in between. CDR1 and CDR2 from the germline V gene are SGHRS and YFSETQ. The CDR3 covers 16 residues. The CDR3 loop is CASSTAGSDGNTEAFF. The CDR3 DNA reads TGCGCCAGCAGCACTGCAGGGTCGGATGGGAACACTGAAGCTTTCTTT. Full variable domain (missing parts from reference TRBV5-1 and TRBJ1-1): KAGVTQTPRYLIKTRGQQVTLSCSPISGHRSVSWYQQTPGQGLQFLFEYFSETQRNKGNFPGRFSGRQFSNSRSEMNVSTLELGDSALYLCASSTAGSDGNTEAFFGQGTRLTVV.

The chain employs TRBV5-1 and TRBJ2-1; D gene ambiguous. This CDR3 has 13 residues. Germline CDR1 and CDR2: SGHRS and YFSETQ. V lost 0 bases, J lost 8 bases, and 9 bases lay in between. CDR3 loop: CASSLGDGYEQFF. The CDR3 coding sequence is TGCGCCAGCAGCTTGGGTGATGGCTATGAGCAGTTCTTC.

The J gene is TRBJ2-1, the V gene TRBV28, with D possibly TRBD1 on 5 matching bases. CDR1 is MDHEN, CDR2 SYDVKM, per germline. The CDR3 runs to 13 residues. Trimming removed 4 bases from V and 13 bases from J, with 17 bases in between. This chain's CDR3 is CASSSPANGHQFF. The CDR3 DNA follows: TGTGCCAGCAGTTCCCCAGCAAACGGACATCAGTTCTTC.

The chain employs TRBV2 and TRBJ2-5; the match to TRBD2 covers 12 bases. Trimming took 5 bases from V and 0 from J; bases not matched to a gene: 7. This CDR3 has 17 amino acids. CDR1 and CDR2 from the germline V gene are SNHLY and FYNNEI. CDR3 in amino acids: CASSTGTSGFNQETQYF. The CDR3, as DNA: TGTGCCAGCAGTACCGGGACTAGCGGGTTCAACCAAGAGACCCAGTACTTC.

The rearrangement uses TRBV11-2 and TRBJ2-3, with a tentative D call TRBD2 (5 bases). The V gene lost 4 bases and the J gene lost 6 bases, with 11 bases spanning the gap. The CDR3 totals 13 residues. The germline CDR1 and CDR2 sequences are SGHAT and FQNNGV. In DNA, the CDR3 is TGTGCCAGCAGCTCGGGAACACGGGATACGCAGTATTTT. This codes for CASSSGTRDTQYF.

The chain has TRBV30 and TRBJ2-5; perhaps TRBD1 as D (6 bases). Looked up from germline, CDR1 is GTSNPN and CDR2 is SVGIG (reference sequence). The CDR3 runs 13 residues. Trimming left V 1 base short and J 1 base short, with 7 bases between. CDR3 coding DNA: TGTGCCTGGAGTGGGACAGTCCAAGAGACCCAGTACTTC. This encodes CAWSGTVQETQYF. Supplemented by reference TRBV30 and TRBJ2-5, the full variable domain reads SQTIHQWPATLVQPVGSPLSLECTVEGTSNPNLYWYRQAAGRGLQLLFYSVGIGQISSEVPQNLSASRPQDRQFILSSKKLLLSDSGFYLCAWSGTVQETQYFGPGTRLLVL.

This chain's CDR3 is CASSVLGQETQYF. The CDR3 nucleotides are TGCGCCAGCAGTGTTCTCGGCCAAGAGACCCAGTACTTC. This sequence joins TRBV10-1 and TRBJ2-5; D is ambiguous. Per germline, CDR1 WNHNN and CDR2 SYGVQD (reference sequence). The CDR3 totals 13 residues. V lost 4 bases, J lost 1 base, and 7 bases lay in between.

The V gene is TRBV6-1, the J gene TRBJ1-3; no clear D gene. This CDR3 comprises 17 residues. Trimming cost V 2 bases and J 1 base, with 15 bases left between them. Germline V lookup: CDR1 MNHNS, CDR2 SASEGT. The CDR3 protein is CASSESVWASSGNTIYF. The DNA of the CDR3 is TGTGCCAGCAGTGAATCTGTCTGGGCCTCATCTGGAAACACCATATATTTT.